The 17 T cell receptor beta chains presented below share a single source sample, sequenced in a study of vaccination effects on CD4 cells after COVID-19. No cognate antigen is known for these TCRs. The culture ran for around 10 days before CD4+ T cells were isolated. Sequencing was performed with immunoSEQ multiplex PCR; in TCRdb, only in-frame clones are kept and a portion is missing. The sample records 50,000 to 70,000 clones, just over 70% being singletons. The material sequenced was CD4+ T cells from PBMCs cultured without peptide, taken before COVID-19 vaccination. All receptors derive from a human donor who had a prior SARS-CoV-2 infection.

This chain links TRBV27 with TRBJ2-7; 11 bases are shared with TRBD1. The CDR3 totals 15 residues. The germline V gene has CDR1 MNHEY and CDR2 SMNVEV (reference sequence). V lost 4 bases to trimming and J lost 4 bases; unmatched junction nucleotides: 6. The CDR3 region is CASSSSDRGRYEQYF. DNA for the CDR3: TGTGCCAGCAGTTCCTCGGACAGGGGGCGGTACGAGCAGTACTTC.

Only a few counts were recorded for this clone. The gene calls are TRBV18 and TRBJ2-2, with 14 bases identical to TRBD2. The V segment lost 3 bases and the J segment 0 bases; nucleotides outside the gene matches: 6. The CDR3 consists of 19 residues. CDR1 and CDR2 (germline): KGHSH, LQKENI. The CDR3 reads CASSPGTSGSSPNTGELFF. In nucleotides, the CDR3 is TGTGCCAGCTCACCCGGGACTAGCGGGAGTAGTCCGAACACCGGGGAGCTGTTTTTT.

This clone was seen a handful of times. V usage is TRBV27 and J usage is TRBJ1-2; D is undetermined. The CDR3 loop spans 13 amino acids. In germline, CDR1 is MNHEY, CDR2 SMNVEV (reference sequence). Trimming pared 6 bases from V and 8 bases from J, leaving 16 bases between. Here the CDR3 DNA reads TGTGCCAGCAGATCCAACCAGAGGATCGGCTACACCTTC. It encodes CASRSNQRIGYTF.

In its sample, this clone was seen a few times. The chain is built from TRBV3-1 (or the pseudogene TRBV3-2) and TRBJ1-1, with TRBD1 as a possible D gene (6 bases). CDR1 and CDR2 (germline): LGHDT, YNNKEL (reference sequence). With 0 bases removed from V and 7 bases from J, the gap between germline ends came to 12 bases. The length of the CDR3 is 14 residues. CDR3 DNA sequence: TGTGCCAGCAGCCAAGATTGGGGGGGCCGTGAAGCTTTCTTT. This sequence encodes CASSQDWGGREAFF.

The gene calls are TRBV4-1 and TRBJ1-4, with unresolved D. The V end lost 6 bases, the J end lost 1 base, and 15 bases lay between the germline ends. The CDR3 is made up of 16 amino acids. The germline V gene encodes CDR1 MGHRA and CDR2 YSYEKL. The CDR3 DNA is TGCGCCAGCAGGAGGAGGGTTCCGATAACTAATGAAAAACTGTTTTTT. This sequence encodes CASRRRVPITNEKLFF.

This chain joins TRBV6-5 and TRBJ1-1, with D possibly matching TRBD1 (5 bases). This CDR3 has 13 amino acids. Germline V gene data show CDR1 as MNHEY and CDR2 as SVGAGI. V lost 6 bases, J lost 3 bases, and 11 bases lay in between. The CDR3 sequence: CASREGLYTEAFF. The CDR3 DNA reads TGTGCCAGCAGAGAGGGGCTTTACACTGAAGCTTTCTTT.

J is TRBJ2-1 and V is TRBV28, with TRBD1 matching 7 bases. The V segment lost 3 bases and the J segment 7 bases; nucleotides outside the gene matches: 15. CDR1 is MDHEN, CDR2 SYDVKM, per germline. CDR3 size: 17 residues. The DNA of the CDR3 is TGTGCCAGCAGTTTTTTAGGGGGCGATGGTGATTGGAATGAGCAGTTCTTC. It translates to CASSFLGGDGDWNEQFF.

This clone was seen a single time. The CDR3 DNA is TGTGCCAGCAAGAGGGACGGAGGAGAGACCCAGTACTTC. Translation gives CASKRDGGETQYF. V and J are TRBV12-3 or TRBV12-4 and TRBJ2-5, with D possibly called TRBD1 or TRBD2 (5 bases each). The CDR3 is 13 residues long. The V gene lost 7 bases and the J gene lost 4 bases, with 13 bases spanning the gap.

The CDR3 loop is CASSPWDRGSGANVLTF. The CDR3 coding sequence is TGTGCCAGCTCACCCTGGGACAGGGGATCTGGGGCCAACGTCCTGACTTTC. The rearrangement joins TRBV18 to TRBJ2-6; 10 bases fit TRBD1. V was clipped by 3 bases and J by 1 base; unmatched bases: 3. CDR3 length: 17 residues. CDR1 and CDR2 from the germline V gene are KGHSH and LQKENI.

This chain uses TRBV7-8 with TRBJ1-1, with a tentative D call TRBD1 (5 bases). Germline-derived CDR1 and CDR2 are SGHVS and FQNEAQ. The germline V and J ends were trimmed by 3 bases and 2 bases, with 13 bases remaining between them. The length of the CDR3 is 15 residues. This chain's CDR3 is CASSLSPGRNTEAFF. Here the CDR3 DNA reads TGTGCCAGCAGCTTGAGTCCAGGGAGAAACACTGAAGCTTTCTTT.

The rearrangement links TRBV6-1 to TRBJ2-7; the D gene could be TRBD1 or TRBD2 (5 bases each). V lost 3 bases and J lost 13, with 13 bases in between. CDR1 and CDR2 (germline): MNHNS, SASEGT. This CDR3 has 11 amino acids. CDR3: CASSDFGDGYF. CDR3 coding DNA: TGTGCCAGCAGTGATTTCGGGGACGGATACTTC.

The gene calls are TRBV27 and TRBJ1-6; D not certain. The germline V gene has CDR1 MNHEY and CDR2 SMNVEV (reference sequence). The V and J ends lost 3 bases and 7 bases respectively, with 16 bases between them. This CDR3 is built from 16 residues. The CDR3, as DNA: TGTGCCAGCAGTTTCTATATCCCGGCAAGAAATTCACCCCTCCACTTT. This sequence encodes CASSFYIPARNSPLHF.

The rearrangement joins TRBV28 to TRBJ1-1; D is unclear. V lost 3 bases and J 0 bases, leaving 2 bases between the germline ends. Germline CDR1 is MDHEN and CDR2 is SYDVKM. CDR3 length equals 12 residues. The CDR3 protein is CASSFLNTEAFF. The CDR3 region has the DNA TGTGCCAGCAGTTTTTTGAACACTGAAGCTTTCTTT.

This clone has just one count. V gene TRBV10-3 combines with J gene TRBJ1-5; 7 bases fit TRBD1. The germline V gene has CDR1 ENHRY and CDR2 SYGVKD. This CDR3 region has 13 residues. V was clipped by 8 bases and J by 3 bases; unmatched bases: 4. The CDR3 region is CAIGQGVNQPQHF. For the CDR3, the DNA is TGTGCCATCGGGCAGGGGGTCAATCAGCCCCAGCATTTT.

The chain joins TRBV6-2 or TRBV6-3 to TRBJ2-7, with D perhaps TRBD2 (5 bases). The CDR3 runs 17 residues. The ends were cut back, 0 bases at V and 0 bases at J, with 15 bases in the middle. Germline V gene sequence: CDR1 MNHEY, CDR2 SVGEGT. CDR3 DNA sequence: TGTGCCAGCAGTTACTCGGTCGAGGGCTTGTTCTCCTACGAGCAGTACTTC. This sequence encodes CASSYSVEGLFSYEQYF.

This chain links TRBV28 with TRBJ2-7, with 8 bases fitting TRBD2. Germline trimming cut 3 bases from V and 2 bases from J; bases unmatched to any gene: 9. CDR3 size: 16 residues. CDR1 and CDR2 (germline): MDHEN, SYDVKM. The CDR3 sequence: CASSFTLAEITYEQYF. CDR3 coding DNA: TGTGCCAGCAGTTTCACACTAGCGGAAATTACCTACGAGCAGTACTTC.

This sequence joins TRBV7-6 and TRBJ1-5; D unclear. Germline V gene sequence: CDR1 SGHVS, CDR2 FNYEAQ. V lost 1 base and J lost 3, with 13 bases in between. The CDR3 extends over 16 amino acids. CDR3 in DNA: TGTGCCAGCAGCTTAGTAGCACGGCGTAACAATCAGCCCCAGCATTTT. Translation gives CASSLVARRNNQPQHF. The full variable domain, in which reference TRBV7-6 and TRBJ1-5 provide the parts outside the CDR3, is GAGVSQSPRYKVTKRGQDVALRCDPISGHVSLYWYRQALGQGPEFLTYFNYEAQQDKSGLPNDRFSAERPEGSISTLTIQRTEQRDSAMYRCASSLVARRNNQPQHFGDGTRLSIL.